These 24 T cell receptor beta chains came from one sample sequenced in a study of blood T cell repertoires in COVID-19. Clones were read by immunoSEQ multiplex PCR, and TCRdb kept only the in-frame ones, dropping some. Among about 480,000 clones, less than 90% were seen once, and the ten largest hold about 8%. The sample consisted of peripheral blood. The receptors come from a woman between 50 and 59 years old with COVID-19, enrolled during active disease.

This sequence joins TRBV5-1 and TRBJ1-1; D is possibly TRBD1 (6 bases). Deletions cut 0 bases from V and 5 bases from J, with 11 bases between. CDR1 is SGHRS and CDR2 is YFSETQ in the germline V gene. The CDR3 loop spans 14 amino acids. Here the CDR3 DNA reads TGCGCCAGCAGCTTGGCAGGGGAAATGACTGAAGCTTTCTTT. Translating gives CASSLAGEMTEAFF.

The chain recombines TRBV25-1 with TRBJ2-2, with 7 bases aligning to TRBD1. The CDR3 sequence is 15 residues long. Germline V gene sequence: CDR1 MGHDK, CDR2 SYGVNS. Trimming cost V 5 bases and J 2 bases; bases outside gene matches: 5. The chain's CDR3 is CASSPGTANTGELFF. CDR3 bases: TGTGCCAGCAGTCCCGGGACAGCTAACACCGGGGAGCTGTTTTTT.

V and J are TRBV11-2 and TRBJ1-2; no firm D call. Germline V gives CDR1 SGHAT, CDR2 FQNNGV. V lost 3 bases and J 8 bases, leaving 13 bases between the germline ends. The CDR3 sequence is 13 residues long. The DNA of the CDR3 is TGTGCCAGCAGCTTTCAGGCAACCGGAGGCTACACCTTC. As protein: CASSFQATGGYTF.

Only one count was recorded for this clone. V gene TRBV9 combines with J gene TRBJ1-2, with D perhaps matching TRBD1 (5 bases). Per germline, CDR1 SGDLS and CDR2 YYNGEE. This CDR3 is 12 amino acids long. Trimming removed 4 bases at V and 8 bases at J, with 12 bases between. As DNA, the CDR3 is TGTGCCAGCAGCCCCCGGCAGGGAGGCTACACCTTC. Its translation: CASSPRQGGYTF.

V gene TRBV2 combines with J gene TRBJ2-5, with TRBD2 as a possible D gene (6 bases). The CDR3 contains 14 residues. Trimming took off 7 bases at V and 2 bases at J, with 14 bases between the two ends. CDR1 is SNHLY, CDR2 FYNNEI, per germline. Here the CDR3 reads CASKGIAEQETQYF. The CDR3 coding sequence is TGTGCCAGCAAGGGGATAGCGGAGCAAGAGACCCAGTACTTC.

This clone was seen only once. The gene calls are TRBV25-1 and TRBJ2-7; the match to TRBD2 covers 12 bases. Germline assignment: CDR1 MGHDK and CDR2 SYGVNS. CDR3 length equals 15 residues. V trimming: 4 bases; J trimming: 7 bases; junction bases outside the gene matches: 8. The DNA for the CDR3 is TGTGCCAGCAGTGTTCAACTAGCGGGGGGTGATGAGCAGTACTTC. Protein sequence: CASSVQLAGGDEQYF.

This sequence joins TRBV19 and TRBJ2-7; D not certain. This CDR3 is built from 11 residues. Trimming left V 5 bases short and J 3 bases short, with 5 bases between. Looked up from germline, CDR1 is LNHDA and CDR2 is SQIVND (reference sequence). The DNA of the CDR3 is TGTGCCAGTAGTCTCGGCTACGAGCAGTACTTC. Protein: CASSLGYEQYF.

V gene TRBV4-1 combines with J gene TRBJ2-3; a weak D match, TRBD1 (7 bases). The CDR3 extends over 16 amino acids. Trimming took 4 bases from V and 4 from J, leaving 18 bases between them. Germline V gene lookup returns CDR1 MGHRA and CDR2 YSYEKL. The CDR3 nucleotides are TGCGCCAGCAGCCTAAGTGGAACAGGGGAGGCAGATACGCAGTATTTT. This translates into CASSLSGTGEADTQYF.

The rearrangement uses TRBV6-1 and TRBJ2-7; D is ambiguous. From germline, CDR1 is MNHNS and CDR2 SASEGT. CDR3 size: 13 residues. V was trimmed by 1 base and J by 9 bases, leaving 13 bases between them. The CDR3 DNA follows: TGTGCCAGCAGTGAAGGAGGATCTCTAGGGCAGTACTTC. It yields the protein CASSEGGSLGQYF.

This rearrangement joins TRBV12-3 or TRBV12-4 to TRBJ1-1, with D uncertain. Between the trimmed V and J ends, which lost 2 bases and 8 bases, there was a span of 12 bases. The CDR3 is made up of 13 amino acids. The CDR3, as DNA: TGTGCCAGCAGTTTATTTCCGTCCCCCGAAGCTTTCTTT. Translation gives CASSLFPSPEAFF.

The chain employs TRBV19 and TRBJ2-7; D may be TRBD1 (6 bases). V was pared by 3 bases and J by 1 base, with 13 bases between. Germline V CDR1 and CDR2: LNHDA, SQIVND (reference sequence). The CDR3 totals 15 residues. The CDR3 loop is CASSMDSLMSYEQYF. DNA for the CDR3: TGTGCCAGTAGTATGGACAGCTTAATGTCCTACGAGCAGTACTTC.

V gene TRBV19 combines with J gene TRBJ2-3; no clear D. The CDR3 length is 12 residues. With 4 bases removed from V and 6 bases from J, the gap between germline ends came to 8 bases. In germline, CDR1 is LNHDA, CDR2 SQIVND (reference sequence). DNA for the CDR3: TGTGCCAGTAGTAACAGCCTGGATACGCAGTATTTT. Residues: CASSNSLDTQYF.

The rearrangement joins TRBV3-1 (or the pseudogene TRBV3-2) to TRBJ2-1, with 11 positions matching TRBD1. V was pared by 3 bases and J by 7 bases, with 14 bases of the junction left unmatched. CDR1 is LGHDT and CDR2 is YNNKEL in the germline V gene (reference sequence). This CDR3 contains 18 residues. As DNA, the CDR3 is TGTGCCAGCAGCCATCGAGTCTGGGTGGGACAGGGGGGGAATGAGCAGTTCTTC. Translated, it gives CASSHRVWVGQGGNEQFF.

The genes are TRBV7-9 and TRBJ2-3; the D gene is possibly TRBD1 (6 bases). The germline CDR1 and CDR2 sequences are SEHNR and FQNEAQ (reference sequence). V lost 4 bases and J lost 3, with 11 bases in between. The CDR3 spans 14 residues. CDR3 region: CASSSRTETDTQYF. The CDR3 DNA reads TGTGCCAGCAGCTCAAGGACAGAGACAGATACGCAGTATTTT.

The V call is TRBV19, the J call TRBJ2-3, with a tentative D call TRBD1 (6 bases). CDR1 and CDR2 (germline): LNHDA, SQIVND (reference sequence). The CDR3 covers 15 residues. Trimming removed 3 bases from V and 4 bases from J, with 14 bases in between. CDR3 in DNA: TGTGCCAGTAGTATTTTTGGGGGCCCCCCAGATACGCAGTATTTT. Protein product: CASSIFGGPPDTQYF.

The chain couples TRBV28 to TRBJ1-2; D not resolved. V dropped 5 bases and J dropped 1 base, with 8 bases sitting between them. CDR1 MDHEN and CDR2 SYDVKM come from the germline V gene. This CDR3 has 13 amino acids. The CDR3 region is CASSPSGNYGYTF. In DNA form, the CDR3 reads TGTGCCAGCAGTCCCTCGGGTAACTATGGCTACACCTTC.

This rearrangement joins TRBV11-2 to TRBJ1-1, with TRBD1 as a possible D gene (5 bases). Germline CDR1 is SGHAT and CDR2 is FQNNGV. The ends were cut back, 5 bases at V and 6 bases at J, with 19 bases in the middle. CDR3 length: 15 residues. The CDR3 DNA reads TGTGCCAGCAGCCTCTATCGGGGGACTAGCGCTGAAGCTTTCTTT. This codes for CASSLYRGTSAEAFF.

The chain has TRBV3-1 (or the pseudogene TRBV3-2) and TRBJ1-1; D is perhaps TRBD1 (5 bases). Germline CDR1 is LGHDT and CDR2 is YNNKEL (reference sequence). The V end was cut by 2 bases, the J end by 12 bases, with 19 bases between. This CDR3 has 14 residues. CDR3 protein: CASSQTLDPQVTFF. The DNA for the CDR3 is TGTGCCAGCAGCCAAACCCTCGACCCACAGGTTACTTTCTTT.

The chain has TRBV29-1 and TRBJ1-1; 10 bases agree with TRBD1. The length of the CDR3 is 13 residues. Per the germline V gene, CDR1 is SQVTM and CDR2 is ANQGSEA. J lost 5 bases, V lost 7 bases, and 7 bases had no gene match. CDR3 DNA sequence: TGCAGCGCTGGGACAGGGGAAGGGACTGAAGCTTTCTTT. This translates into CSAGTGEGTEAFF.

The genes are TRBV10-2 and TRBJ1-4, with D perhaps TRBD1 (5 bases). Trimming cost V 8 bases and J 5 bases, with 12 bases left between them. Germline V gives CDR1 WSHSY, CDR2 SAAADI. CDR3 length: 13 residues. The CDR3 DNA reads as TGCGCCAGCGCTGGCCAGGGCAATGAAAAACTGTTTTTT. Protein: CASAGQGNEKLFF.

The CDR3, as DNA: TGCGCCAGCAGCAGGCAGGGGGCGAACTATAATTCACCCCTCCACTTT. Translating it yields CASSRQGANYNSPLHF. V is TRBV5-1 and J is TRBJ1-6, with 8 bases fitting TRBD1. The germline gives CDR1 SGHRS, CDR2 YFSETQ. Unmatched junction bases numbered 6, after V lost 4 bases and J lost 3 bases. The CDR3 runs to 16 residues.

The chain couples TRBV7-3 to TRBJ2-2, with TRBD1 matching 8 bases. Germline values: CDR1 SGHTA, CDR2 FQGTGA. The CDR3 has 15 amino acids. V trimming: 5 bases; J trimming: 1 base; junction bases outside the gene matches: 3. CDR3 nucleotide sequence: TGTGCCAGCAGCCTGGGACAGGTGAACACCGGGGAGCTGTTTTTT. Translation: CASSLGQVNTGELFF.

This clone has only one observation. CDR3 DNA: TGCGCCAGCAGCTTGGACCTGGTCGGGACTGAAGCTTTCTTT. It codes for CASSLDLVGTEAFF. This chain links TRBV5-1 with TRBJ1-1; unclear D gene. This CDR3 has 14 amino acids. Germline assignment: CDR1 SGHRS and CDR2 YFSETQ. V lost 0 bases and J lost 5, with 11 bases in between.

This chain links TRBV18 with TRBJ2-2; 9 bases agree with TRBD1. V shed 4 bases and J 0 bases; nucleotides not matched to a gene: 3. From germline, CDR1 is KGHSH and CDR2 LQKENI. This CDR3 region has 16 residues. CDR3 sequence reads: CASSLTGGANTGELFF. In nucleotides, the CDR3 is TGTGCCAGCTCACTAACAGGGGGCGCGAACACCGGGGAGCTGTTTTTT.